These T cell receptor beta chains were read from a single sample in a study of radiation and T cells in renal cell carcinoma. Clones were read by immunoSEQ multiplex PCR, and TCRdb kept only the in-frame ones, dropping some. The data show just under 80,000 clones, roughly 85% seen once. This material consisted of blood, taken from a patient whose treatment included radiotherapy and nephrectomy. The receptors stem from a woman in her forties or fifties with renal cell carcinoma. Both conserved end residues are part of each CDR3.

TRBV7-2	TRBJ2-7	CASSLSAYEQYF
TRBV25-1	TRBJ2-2	CATHSQGASIAGELFF
TRBV9	TRBJ2-7	CASSPRQMGTGTSEQYF
TRBV2	TRBJ1-2	CASSEVPGGYTF
TRBV18	TRBJ2-5	CASSPPARTTQYF
TRBV7-8	TRBJ2-7	CASSLERIAYEQYF
TRBV10-1	TRBJ2-1	CASSERGVANEQFF
TRBV30	TRBJ2-7	CAWRVGRGIQKQYF
TRBV7-2	TRBJ1-1	CASTTGGGTEAFF
TRBV6-6	TRBJ2-7	CASSYLKGYEQYF
TRBV5-4	TRBJ2-5	CASSTGLVATTQYF
TRBV19	TRBJ2-3	CASSIPGRPTDTQYF
TRBV19	TRBJ1-6	CASTPSWGGSPLHF
TRBV18	TRBJ1-2	CASSEDRDYGYTF
TRBV7-2	TRBJ1-2	CASSLQAAGSYGYTF
TRBV19	TRBJ2-1	CASSLAGLSYNEQFF
TRBV6-5	TRBJ2-2	CASSYSRGDTGELFF
TRBV11-2	TRBJ2-1	CASSLGTSGRPDSYNEQFF
TRBV9	TRBJ2-4	CASSGTLAKNIQYF
TRBV7-2	TRBJ2-5	CASSDRLAGDRETQYF
TRBV18	TRBJ2-5	CASSPPSTETQYF
TRBV7-2	.	CASSLDREKDYEQYF
TRBV21-1	TRBJ2-3	CASSKGYSGLDTDTDTQYF
TRBV19	TRBJ1-2	CASSGTNYGYTF
TRBV10-3	TRBJ2-7	CAIMDRSSYEQYF
TRBV5-1	TRBJ2-2	CASSLQDTRNTGELFF
TRBV7-2	TRBJ1-2	CASSLASGSYGYTF